Presented here are 25 T cell receptor beta chains from one specimen sequenced in a study of early T cells in non-severe SARS-CoV-2 infection. MiXCR, applied by TCRdb to the 5' RACE reads, yields one record per CDR3 protein. The table shows roughly 58,000 distinct CDR3 sequences, with roughly an eighth occurring only once. The sequencing sample was made of whole blood. The receptors derive from an adult who was a healthcare worker with PCR-confirmed SARS-CoV-2 infection or an uninfected control (not recorded which).

This rearrangement joins TRBV11-2 to TRBJ2-1; D ambiguous. Germline CDR1 SGHAT, CDR2 FQNNGV. With 4 bases removed from V and 5 bases from J, the gap between germline ends came to 9 bases. This CDR3 contains 13 residues. CDR3 in amino acids: CASSWTNDNEQFF. In DNA, the CDR3 is TGTGCCAGCAGCTGGACCAATGACAATGAGCAGTTCTTC.

The chain couples TRBV5-1 to TRBJ2-3, with D maybe TRBD2 (6 bases). CDR1 is SGHRS and CDR2 is YFSETQ in the germline V gene. Trimming took off 0 bases at V and 6 bases at J, with 17 bases between the two ends. The CDR3 has 16 amino acids. This CDR3 reads CASSLGFGRAGDTQYF. As DNA, the CDR3 is TGCGCCAGCAGCTTGGGGTTCGGCAGGGCGGGGGATACGCAGTATTTT.

This clonotype occurred a few times. The gene calls are TRBV20-1 and TRBJ1-5, with TRBD1 as a possible D gene (6 bases). V lost 1 base, J lost 4 bases, and 8 bases lay in between. CDR1 and CDR2 from the germline V gene are DFQATT and SNEGSKA (reference sequence). The CDR3 loop spans 13 amino acids. The CDR3 bases are TGCAGTGCTAGAGGGACAGAGAATCAGCCCCAGCATTTT. It yields the protein CSARGTENQPQHF.

This clonotype was observed many times. The genes are TRBV20-1 and TRBJ2-1, with TRBD2 matching over 11 bases. The CDR3 extends over 15 amino acids. With 0 bases clipped from V and 8 bases from J, the junction kept 6 bases outside the gene matches. Germline values: CDR1 DFQATT, CDR2 SNEGSKA (reference sequence). The CDR3 DNA sequence: TGCAGTGCTAGAGACCCGACTAGCGGGGCCGATGAGCAGTTCTTC. Its protein product is CSARDPTSGADEQFF.

The chain recombines TRBV6-5 with TRBJ2-4; D perhaps matches TRBD2 (6 bases). The CDR3 is 15 amino acids. Trimming left V 5 bases short and J 14 bases short, with 25 bases between. Germline V gene lookup returns CDR1 MNHEY and CDR2 SVGAGI. DNA for the CDR3: TGTGCCAGCAGTGCGCGAACGGGACTCCAAACAATCGAGTACTTC. It yields the protein CASSARTGLQTIEYF.

This clonotype was recorded a few times. The chain links TRBV21-1 to TRBJ2-4; whether TRBD1, the table's D call, matches the DNA was not checked. TRBV21-1 constitutes a pseudogene. This CDR3 region has 20 residues. DNA for the CDR3: TGTGCCAGCAGCAAATTTCAAAGGGTGACAGGGGGCTTTGTCAAAAACATTCAGTACTTC. It codes for CASSKFQRVTGGFVKNIQYF.

There are a few counts of this clonotype. The chain uses TRBV7-2 and TRBJ2-3; 12 bases line up with TRBD1. The J segment lost 4 bases and the V segment lost 5 bases, leaving 4 bases of the junction unmatched. Germline-derived CDR1 and CDR2 are SGHTA and FQGNSA. This CDR3 is 15 amino acids long. The CDR3 DNA is TGTGCCAGCAGCCGGGACAGGGGGCAGGCAGATACGCAGTATTTT. This gives the protein CASSRDRGQADTQYF.

The V call is TRBV9, the J call TRBJ2-3; TRBD2 matches at 8 bases. CDR1 and CDR2 (germline): SGDLS, YYNGEE. V shed 0 bases and J 4 bases; nucleotides not matched to a gene: 4. The CDR3 is 15 amino acids. CDR3 in amino acids: CASSVEGTRADTQYF. DNA for the CDR3: TGTGCCAGCAGCGTAGAGGGGACTAGAGCAGATACGCAGTATTTT.

This clonotype was found a few times. The chain has TRBV6-5 and TRBJ2-5; the match to TRBD2 covers 16 bases. The CDR3 runs to 18 residues. The ends lost 5 bases at V and 5 bases at J; junction bases unmatched: 11. The germline V gene encodes CDR1 MNHEY and CDR2 SVGAGI. Written as DNA, the CDR3 is TGTGCCAGCAGTCCCGGGACTAGCGGGGGGGCGTGGGTGGAGACCCAGTACTTC. Its protein product is CASSPGTSGGAWVETQYF.

This clonotype was counted only a few times. V gene TRBV30 combines with J gene TRBJ2-1, with 8 positions matching TRBD2. This CDR3 spans 16 amino acids. The junction had 8 bases not matched to a gene; V was cut back by 0 bases and J by 4 bases. The germline gives CDR1 GTSNPN, CDR2 SVGIG (reference sequence). This CDR3 reads CAWSVLGRGGYNEQFF. CDR3 in DNA: TGTGCCTGGAGTGTACTCGGCCGGGGGGGATACAATGAGCAGTTCTTC.

V gene TRBV11-2 combines with J gene TRBJ2-7, with TRBD2 identical over 10 bases. Looked up from germline, CDR1 is SGHAT and CDR2 is FQNNGV. The V gene end was trimmed by 5 bases and the J gene end by 4 bases; junction bases not matched to a gene: 8. CDR3 length equals 15 residues. CDR3 region: CASSAWPSGGYEQYF. As DNA, the CDR3 is TGTGCCAGCAGCGCATGGCCTAGCGGGGGTTACGAGCAGTACTTC.

This clonotype was recorded many times. The chain links TRBV9 to TRBJ2-6, with D possibly matching TRBD1 (5 bases). CDR3 length: 17 amino acids. Trimming stripped 4 bases from V and 1 base from J, with 15 bases between. CDR1 and CDR2 (germline): SGDLS, YYNGEE. CDR3 protein: CASSILPGSSGANVLTF. In DNA, the CDR3 is TGTGCCAGCAGCATTCTGCCAGGGTCTTCTGGGGCCAACGTCCTGACTTTC. The full variable domain, with the rest looked up from reference TRBV9 and TRBJ2-6, is DSGVTQTPKHLITATGQRVTLRCSPRSGDLSVYWYQQSLDQGLQFLIQYYNGEERAKGNILERFSAQQFPDLHSELNLSSLELGDSALYFCASSILPGSSGANVLTFGAGSRLTVL.

This clonotype was recorded at least ten times. V usage is TRBV7-2 and J usage is TRBJ2-3, with TRBD2 matching 9 bases. V gave up 5 bases and J gave up 6 bases; unmatched junction bases: 9. This CDR3 region has 15 residues. The V gene's germline CDR1 is SGHTA and CDR2 FQGNSA. The CDR3 region has the DNA TGTGCCAGCAGCCGGGGAGCGGGGGGACTGGATACGCAGTATTTT. This translates into CASSRGAGGLDTQYF. The full variable domain, in which reference TRBV7-2 and TRBJ2-3 provide the parts outside the CDR3, is GAGVSQSPSNKVTEKGKDVELRCDPISGHTALYWYRQSLGQGLEFLIYFQGNSAPDKSGLPSDRFSAERTGGSVSTLTIQRTQQEDSAVYLCASSRGAGGLDTQYFGPGTRLTVL.

There are many counts of this clonotype. This chain joins TRBV7-9 and TRBJ1-4; D is unclear. This CDR3 region has 15 residues. CDR1 and CDR2 (germline): SEHNR, FQNEAQ (reference sequence). Trimming cost V 0 bases and J 3 bases, with 8 bases left between them. CDR3 nucleotides: TGTGCCAGCAGCTTAGCGGGTGCCGCTAATGAAAAACTGTTTTTT. This encodes CASSLAGAANEKLFF. Combining the CDR3 with reference TRBV7-9 and TRBJ1-4 gives the whole variable domain DTGVSQNPRHKITKRGQNVTFRCDPISEHNRLYWYRQTLGQGPEFLTYFQNEAQLEKSRLLSDRFSAERPKGSFSTLEIQRTEQGDSAMYLCASSLAGAANEKLFFGSGTQLSVL.

This clonotype has a handful of counts. This rearrangement joins TRBV7-2 to TRBJ1-3; D unresolved. Germline V lookup: CDR1 SGHTA, CDR2 FQGNSA. Deletions cut 1 base from V and 3 bases from J, with 19 bases between. The CDR3 spans 18 residues. In nucleotides, the CDR3 is TGTGCCAGCAGCTTAGTTCGGCAGTCCTTGCCTCTTGGAAACACCATATATTTT. The encoded protein is CASSLVRQSLPLGNTIYF.

V is TRBV5-1 and J is TRBJ1-2, with D unclear. CDR1 is SGHRS, CDR2 YFSETQ, per germline. The CDR3 runs 16 residues. Trimming pared 0 bases from V and 5 bases from J, leaving 17 bases between. Here the CDR3 reads CASSLEPPGLNYGYTF. Written as DNA, the CDR3 is TGCGCCAGCAGCTTGGAGCCTCCGGGTCTGAATTATGGCTACACCTTC. Based on the CDR3 plus reference TRBV5-1 and TRBJ1-2, the full variable domain is KAGVTQTPRYLIKTRGQQVTLSCSPISGHRSVSWYQQTPGQGLQFLFEYFSETQRNKGNFPGRFSGRQFSNSRSEMNVSTLELGDSALYLCASSLEPPGLNYGYTFGSGTRLTVV.

This chain uses TRBV15 with TRBJ2-5, with D tentatively TRBD1 (7 bases). V was cut by 8 bases and J by 7 bases, with 17 bases left in between. Germline lookup yields CDR1 LNHNV and CDR2 YYDKDF (reference sequence). This CDR3 region has 13 residues. CDR3 coding DNA: TGTGCCACCGATCGGGGGAGACAGGGGACCCAGTACTTC. It specifies CATDRGRQGTQYF. The complete variable domain, with remaining parts taken from reference TRBV15 and TRBJ2-5, reads DAMVIQNPRYQVTQFGKPVTLSCSQTLNHNVMYWYQQKSSQAPKLLFHYYDKDFNNEADTPDNFQSRRPNTSFCFLDIRSPGLGDTAMYLCATDRGRQGTQYFGPGTRLLVL.

This clonotype was recorded a few times. The chain has TRBV7-2 and TRBJ2-1; D is unclear. Trimming pared 1 base from V and 2 bases from J, leaving 9 bases between. Germline CDR1 reads SGHTA; CDR2 reads FQGNSA. The CDR3 is 15 amino acids. The CDR3 loop is CASSLERGTYNEQFF. The CDR3 bases are TGTGCCAGCAGCTTAGAGCGCGGTACCTACAATGAGCAGTTCTTC.

This clonotype was seen only a few times. The rearrangement links TRBV6-1 to TRBJ2-7; 7 bases agree with TRBD1. Germline V gene lookup returns CDR1 MNHNS and CDR2 SASEGT. The trim removed 6 bases at V and 4 bases at J, leaving 6 bases unmatched. The CDR3 is 13 residues long. The CDR3 sequence: CASSRDSLYEQYF. The DNA of the CDR3 is TGTGCCAGCAGCCGGGACAGTCTTTACGAGCAGTACTTC.

This clonotype was seen a handful of times. The rearrangement uses TRBV5-5 and TRBJ2-5; TRBD1 agrees at 7 bases. V lost 4 bases to trimming and J lost 2 bases; unmatched junction nucleotides: 5. The CDR3 runs to 14 residues. Germline V gene sequence: CDR1 SGHKS, CDR2 YYEKEE (reference sequence). This CDR3 is CASSPTGIQETQYF. The CDR3 DNA follows: TGTGCCAGCAGCCCGACAGGGATTCAAGAGACCCAGTACTTC. Combining the CDR3 with reference TRBV5-5 and TRBJ2-5 gives the whole variable domain DAGVTQSPTHLIKTRGQQVTLRCSPISGHKSVSWYQQVLGQGPQFIFQYYEKEERGRGNFPDRFSARQFPNYSSELNVNALLLGDSALYLCASSPTGIQETQYFGPGTRLLVL.

Ten or more counts support this clonotype. This chain connects TRBV18 to TRBJ2-3; D tentatively reads TRBD1 or TRBD2 (5 bases each). The CDR3 runs to 13 residues. The V end was cut by 4 bases, the J end by 4 bases, with 9 bases between. Germline V lookup: CDR1 KGHSH, CDR2 LQKENI. CDR3 DNA: TGTGCCAGCTCACTTGGGACCGCAGATACGCAGTATTTT. Encoded protein: CASSLGTADTQYF.

The chain combines TRBV7-2 with TRBJ2-5; D perhaps matches TRBD1 (6 bases). Germline lookup yields CDR1 SGHTA and CDR2 FQGNSA. The CDR3 sequence is 14 residues long. V gave up 5 bases and J gave up 3 bases, with 13 bases separating them. CDR3 in DNA: TGTGCCAGCAGCCCGGGACACTTAAAAGAGACCCAGTACTTC. Amino acid sequence: CASSPGHLKETQYF.

This clonotype showed up just a few times. The chain couples TRBV10-2 to TRBJ1-1, with D uncertain. CDR1 and CDR2 from the germline V gene are WSHSY and SAAADI. Trimming pared 4 bases from V and 1 base from J, leaving 10 bases between. The CDR3 is 14 amino acids. CDR3 amino acids: CASSVLFRNTEAFF. The CDR3 DNA sequence: TGCGCCAGCAGTGTACTTTTTCGGAACACTGAAGCTTTCTTT.

This clonotype appeared a few times. This chain connects TRBV30 to TRBJ1-5, with TRBD1 as a possible D gene (6 bases). Germline CDR1 GTSNPN, CDR2 SVGIG (reference sequence). CDR3 length: 12 residues. The ends were cut back, 3 bases at V and 4 bases at J, with 7 bases in the middle. For the CDR3, the DNA is TGTGCCTGGAGACAGGGAAATCAGCCCCAGCATTTT. Translation: CAWRQGNQPQHF.

As for this clonotype: A read error may explain this, as a much larger clone is one base away. V and J are TRBV12-3 or TRBV12-4 and TRBJ1-2; maybe TRBD1 (5 bases). The CDR3 is 14 amino acids. CDR3 protein: CASSLRGTNYGHTF. CDR3 sequence (DNA): TGTGCCAGCAGCCTCCGGGGGACTAACTATGGCCACACCTTC.